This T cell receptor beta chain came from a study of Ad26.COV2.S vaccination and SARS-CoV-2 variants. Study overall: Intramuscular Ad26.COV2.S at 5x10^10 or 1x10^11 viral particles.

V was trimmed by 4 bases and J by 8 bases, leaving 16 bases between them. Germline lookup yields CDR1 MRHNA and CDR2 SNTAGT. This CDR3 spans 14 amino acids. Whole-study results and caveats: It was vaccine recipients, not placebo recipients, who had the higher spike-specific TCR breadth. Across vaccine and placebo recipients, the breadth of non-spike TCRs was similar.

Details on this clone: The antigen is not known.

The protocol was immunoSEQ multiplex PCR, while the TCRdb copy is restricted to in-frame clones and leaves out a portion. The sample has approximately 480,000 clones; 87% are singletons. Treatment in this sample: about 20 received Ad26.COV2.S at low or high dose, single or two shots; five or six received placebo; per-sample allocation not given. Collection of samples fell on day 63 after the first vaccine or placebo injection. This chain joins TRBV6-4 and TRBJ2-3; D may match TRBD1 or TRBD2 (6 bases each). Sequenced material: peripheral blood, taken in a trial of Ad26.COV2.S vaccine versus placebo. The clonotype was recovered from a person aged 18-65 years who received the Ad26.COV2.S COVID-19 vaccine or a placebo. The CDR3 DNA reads TGTGCCAGCAGTGTTACGGGAGTAGGGGGTACGCAGTATTTT. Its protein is CASSVTGVGGTQYF.